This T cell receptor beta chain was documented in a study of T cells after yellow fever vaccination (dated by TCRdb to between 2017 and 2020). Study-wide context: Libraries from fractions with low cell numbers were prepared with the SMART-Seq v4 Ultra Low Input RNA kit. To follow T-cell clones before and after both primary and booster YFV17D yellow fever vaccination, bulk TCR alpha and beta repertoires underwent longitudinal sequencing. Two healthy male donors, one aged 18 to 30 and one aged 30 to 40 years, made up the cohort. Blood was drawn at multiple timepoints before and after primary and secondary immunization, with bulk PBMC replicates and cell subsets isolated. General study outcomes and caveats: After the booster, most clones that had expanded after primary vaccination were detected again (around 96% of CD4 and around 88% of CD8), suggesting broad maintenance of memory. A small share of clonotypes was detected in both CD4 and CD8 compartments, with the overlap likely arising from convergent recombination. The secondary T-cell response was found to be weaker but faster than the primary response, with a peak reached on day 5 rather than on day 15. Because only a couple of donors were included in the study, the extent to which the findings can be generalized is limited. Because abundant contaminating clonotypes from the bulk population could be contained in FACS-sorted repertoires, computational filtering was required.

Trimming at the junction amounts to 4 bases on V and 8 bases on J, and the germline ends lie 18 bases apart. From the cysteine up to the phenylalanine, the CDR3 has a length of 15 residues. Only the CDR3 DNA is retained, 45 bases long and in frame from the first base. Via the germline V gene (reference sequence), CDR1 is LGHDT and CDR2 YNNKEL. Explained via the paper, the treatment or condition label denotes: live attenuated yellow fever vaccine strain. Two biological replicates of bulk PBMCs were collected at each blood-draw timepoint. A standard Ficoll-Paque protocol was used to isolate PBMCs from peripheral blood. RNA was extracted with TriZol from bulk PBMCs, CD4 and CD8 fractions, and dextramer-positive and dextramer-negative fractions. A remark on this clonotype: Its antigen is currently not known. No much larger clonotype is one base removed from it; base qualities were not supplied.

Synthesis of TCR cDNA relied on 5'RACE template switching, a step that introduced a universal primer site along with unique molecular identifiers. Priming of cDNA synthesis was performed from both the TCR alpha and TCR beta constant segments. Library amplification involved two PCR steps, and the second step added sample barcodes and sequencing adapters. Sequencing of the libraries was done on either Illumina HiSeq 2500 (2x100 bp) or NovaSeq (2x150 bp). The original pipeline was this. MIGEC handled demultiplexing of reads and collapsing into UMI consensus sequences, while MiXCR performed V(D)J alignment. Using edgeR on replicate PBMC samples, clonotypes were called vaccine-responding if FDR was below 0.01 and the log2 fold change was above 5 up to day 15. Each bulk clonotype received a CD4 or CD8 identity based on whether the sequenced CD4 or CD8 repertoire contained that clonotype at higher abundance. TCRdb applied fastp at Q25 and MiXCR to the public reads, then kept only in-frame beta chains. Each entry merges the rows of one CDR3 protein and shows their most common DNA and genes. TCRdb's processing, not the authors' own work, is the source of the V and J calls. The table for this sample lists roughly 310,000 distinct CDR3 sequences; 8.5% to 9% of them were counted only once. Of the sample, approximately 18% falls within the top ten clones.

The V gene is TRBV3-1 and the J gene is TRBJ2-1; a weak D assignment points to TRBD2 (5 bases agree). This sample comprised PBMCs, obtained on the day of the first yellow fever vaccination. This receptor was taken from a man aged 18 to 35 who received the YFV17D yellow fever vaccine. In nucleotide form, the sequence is TGTGCCAGCAGCCCCGGGCCTGGAGGCGTGTATGAGCAGTTCTTC. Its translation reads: CASSPGPGGVYEQFF.